The 20 T cell receptor beta chains given below trace back to one sample, sequenced in a study of blood T cell repertoires in COVID-19. Libraries were prepared by immunoSEQ multiplex PCR; TCRdb keeps only in-frame clonotypes and omits some of them. The sample carries 140,000 to 150,000 clones, around 73% recorded once. Input material: PBMCs or T cells enriched from blood (not recorded which). These receptors originate from a woman between 50 and 59 years old who had recovered from COVID-19.

The J gene is TRBJ1-4, the V gene TRBV20-1; 10 nucleotides line up with TRBD1. After removal of 3 bases from V and 7 bases from J, the junction contained 8 bases not matched to a gene. Germline V gene data show CDR1 as DFQATT and CDR2 as SNEGSKA (reference sequence). This CDR3 region has 15 residues. The CDR3 is CSASLGGQGGEKLFF. The CDR3 DNA reads as TGCAGTGCTAGTCTGGGTGGACAGGGGGGTGAAAAACTGTTTTTT.

The CDR3 reads CASSVGGAGRNEQFF. The CDR3 coding sequence is TGTGCCAGCAGCGTAGGGGGAGCGGGGAGAAATGAGCAGTTCTTC. The chain is built from TRBV9 and TRBJ2-1, with TRBD2 matching over 7 bases. The CDR3 has 15 amino acids. Germline CDR1 is SGDLS and CDR2 is YYNGEE. The J segment lost 7 bases and the V segment lost 0 bases, leaving 7 bases of the junction unmatched.

CDR3 sequence reads: CASRPTGIGNSPLHF. CDR3 DNA sequence: TGTGCCAGCAGGCCGACAGGGATCGGAAATTCACCCCTCCACTTT. The chain carries TRBV2 and TRBJ1-6; 7 bases map to TRBD1. The V and J ends lost 6 bases and 7 bases, in that order; junction bases with no gene match: 9. In germline, CDR1 is SNHLY, CDR2 FYNNEI. CDR3 length equals 15 residues.

The gene calls are TRBV30 and TRBJ1-6; possibly TRBD1 for D (6 bases). The CDR3 extends over 15 amino acids. Per the germline V gene, CDR1 is GTSNPN and CDR2 is SVGIG (reference sequence). The V end was cut by 3 bases, the J end by 7 bases, with 16 bases between. CDR3 in amino acids: CAWRPRGGANSPLHF. As DNA, the CDR3 is TGTGCCTGGAGACCCCGAGGGGGGGCCAATTCACCCCTCCACTTT.

This clone was counted a few times. The chain employs TRBV7-9 and TRBJ2-2; D gene uncertain. Looked up from germline, CDR1 is SEHNR and CDR2 is FQNEAQ (reference sequence). V lost 1 base and J lost 4, with 4 bases in between. The CDR3 contains 13 residues. This chain's CDR3 is CASSLGGTGELFF. The DNA for the CDR3 is TGTGCCAGCAGCTTAGGCGGCACCGGGGAGCTGTTTTTT.

The rearrangement links TRBV5-1 to TRBJ2-7; TRBD1 aligns across 9 bases. CDR3 length: 18 amino acids. V lost 3 bases to trimming and J lost 3 bases; unmatched junction nucleotides: 16. The germline CDR1 and CDR2 sequences are SGHRS and YFSETQ. This CDR3 is CASSSRTGASAGNYEQYF. DNA of the CDR3: TGCGCCAGCAGCTCCCGGACAGGGGCAAGCGCTGGAAACTACGAGCAGTACTTC.

This clone has only a few counts. V usage is TRBV6-1 and J usage is TRBJ2-3; 10 bases fit TRBD2. V gave up 3 bases and J gave up 1 base; unmatched junction bases: 1. Germline CDR1 reads MNHNS; CDR2 reads SASEGT. CDR3 length equals 15 residues. DNA of the CDR3: TGTGCCAGCAGTGATCTAGCGGGGGGCACAGATACGCAGTATTTT. It translates to CASSDLAGGTDTQYF.

This sequence joins TRBV27 and TRBJ2-7; 9 nucleotides match TRBD1. This CDR3 is built from 16 residues. Trimming removed 0 bases from V and 2 bases from J; junction bases left unmatched: 5. The germline CDR1 and CDR2 sequences are MNHEY and SMNVEV (reference sequence). The CDR3 DNA sequence: TGTGCCAGCAGTTTATCGGGGACAGGGATTCCCTACGAGCAGTACTTC. Amino acid sequence: CASSLSGTGIPYEQYF.

As for this clone: The same CDR3 is also encoded by other DNA sequences in this sample. V and J are TRBV7-2 and TRBJ2-5; 10 positions agree with TRBD1. The CDR3 contains 15 residues. V lost 0 bases and J lost 4; bases outside the gene matches: 2. Looked up from germline, CDR1 is SGHTA and CDR2 is FQGNSA. CDR3 coding DNA: TGTGCCAGCAGCTTAGCGAGGACAGGGGGAGAGACCCAGTACTTC. Amino acid sequence: CASSLARTGGETQYF.

The chain recombines TRBV4-1 with TRBJ2-1; TRBD1 matches 8 bases. Losses at the gene ends were 1 base for V and 0 bases for J; bases not matched to a gene: 2. The CDR3 extends over 16 amino acids. The V gene's germline CDR1 is MGHRA and CDR2 YSYEKL. The CDR3 DNA reads TGCGCCAGCAGCCAAGGTCAGGGGGCCTCCTACAATGAGCAGTTCTTC. It codes for CASSQGQGASYNEQFF.

The table lists this clone with a few counts. This chain uses TRBV5-1 with TRBJ1-3; TRBD1 might be the D (6 bases). Germline V gives CDR1 SGHRS, CDR2 YFSETQ. V shed 4 bases and J shed 0 bases, with 14 bases lying between them. The CDR3 extends over 16 amino acids. CDR3 region: CASSPQGSDSGNTIYF. CDR3 DNA sequence: TGCGCCAGCAGCCCCCAGGGGTCGGACTCTGGAAACACCATATATTTT.

This clone was detected only once. The rearrangement links TRBV19 to TRBJ2-1, with TRBD2 matching over 16 bases. Germline V lookup: CDR1 LNHDA, CDR2 SQIVND (reference sequence). The trim removed 6 bases at V and 0 bases at J, leaving 8 bases unmatched. The CDR3 is made up of 19 amino acids. The CDR3 region has the DNA TGTGCCAGTAGCTCCGGGACTAGCGGGGGGGTACTCTCCTACAATGAGCAGTTCTTC. Encoded protein: CASSSGTSGGVLSYNEQFF.

V gene TRBV24-1 combines with J gene TRBJ2-3; the match to TRBD2 covers 8 bases. The CDR3 length is 16 residues. Trimming took 3 bases from V and 0 from J; bases not matched to a gene: 4. The germline V gene has CDR1 KGHDR and CDR2 SFDVKD. In nucleotides, the CDR3 is TGTGCCACCAGTGATGCTAGCGGGCCTAGCACAGATACGCAGTATTTT. Translating gives CATSDASGPSTDTQYF.

CDR3 sequence: CASSEAPPGFFYEQYF. CDR3 DNA sequence: TGTGCCAGCAGTGAAGCCCCACCGGGATTCTTCTACGAGCAGTACTTC. The chain recombines TRBV6-1 with TRBJ2-7, with D possibly matching TRBD2 (5 bases). In germline, CDR1 is MNHNS, CDR2 SASEGT. V was trimmed by 0 bases and J by 3 bases, leaving 15 bases between them. The CDR3 spans 16 residues.

The gene calls are TRBV7-2 and TRBJ1-2; D may be TRBD1 (5 bases). CDR3 size: 16 residues. V was shortened by 1 base and J by 6 bases, with 18 bases between the two germline ends. Per the germline V gene, CDR1 is SGHTA and CDR2 is FQGNSA. The CDR3 region is CASSLVVTRAENGYTF. CDR3 nucleotide sequence: TGTGCCAGCAGCTTAGTTGTGACCAGGGCAGAGAATGGCTACACCTTC. The full variable domain, its missing parts supplied by reference TRBV7-2 and TRBJ1-2, is GAGVSQSPSNKVTEKGKDVELRCDPISGHTALYWYRQSLGQGLEFLIYFQGNSAPDKSGLPSDRFSAERTGGSVSTLTIQRTQQEDSAVYLCASSLVVTRAENGYTFGSGTRLTVV.

This chain links TRBV24-1 with TRBJ2-3; 10 nucleotides agree with TRBD2. The CDR3 runs to 19 residues. Germline lookup yields CDR1 KGHDR and CDR2 SFDVKD. After removal of 2 bases from V and 2 bases from J, the junction contained 12 bases not matched to a gene. The CDR3 nucleotides read TGTGCCACCAGTGATTCCTCACCCTTAGCGGGGGGATACACAGATACGCAGTATTTT. Residues: CATSDSSPLAGGYTDTQYF.

CDR3 loop: CASSGEDRYYTF. CDR3 sequence (DNA): TGTGCCAGCAGCGGAGAGGACAGGTACTACACCTTC. The chain employs TRBV9 and TRBJ1-2; 7 bases line up with TRBD1. Germline V lookup: CDR1 SGDLS, CDR2 YYNGEE. V trimming: 3 bases; J trimming: 10 bases; junction bases outside the gene matches: 6. There are 12 residues in the CDR3.

The chain couples TRBV18 to TRBJ2-3, with 7 bases identical to TRBD2. This CDR3 comprises 15 residues. In germline, CDR1 is KGHSH, CDR2 LQKENI. V gave up 6 bases and J gave up 0 bases; unmatched junction bases: 6. The CDR3 protein is CASSPSGSSTDTQYF. The CDR3 coding sequence is TGTGCCAGCTCGCCTAGCGGATCTAGCACAGATACGCAGTATTTT.

V and J are TRBV4-1 and TRBJ1-4; 9 nucleotides agree with TRBD1. This CDR3 is built from 16 residues. The V gene's germline CDR1 is MGHRA and CDR2 YSYEKL. V was pared by 0 bases and J by 5 bases, with 4 bases of the junction left unmatched. CDR3 sequence (DNA): TGCGCCAGCAGCCAAGAAACCGGGACAGGGAATGAAAAACTGTTTTTT. Translating it yields CASSQETGTGNEKLFF.

A few counts support this clone. The chain joins TRBV5-5 to TRBJ1-2, with TRBD1 identical over 8 bases. V lost 1 base, J lost 5 bases, and 7 bases stayed unmatched. This CDR3 region has 15 residues. Per the germline V gene, CDR1 is SGHKS and CDR2 is YYEKEE (reference sequence). The CDR3 loop is CASSLRTGWEYGYTF. DNA for the CDR3: TGTGCCAGCAGCTTGAGGACAGGGTGGGAATATGGCTACACCTTC.